This TCR beta chain was captured in a study of shared clonotypes between healthy human individuals (dated by TCRdb to 2020 to 2021). At the level of the whole study: Three men and two women, aged 18 to 49 years, made up the cohort. Per donor, leukapheresis produced somewhere between about 0.94 and 8.9 billion PBMCs. To estimate repertoire size and how much clonotype sharing occurs between individuals, the study deeply sequenced the blood TCR repertoires of about five healthy adults. To increase sequencing depth and limit assay-specific biases, different laboratories used diverse techniques to prepare libraries and sequence TCR repertoires. For each donor, CD4 naive and CD4 memory were each given three plates, CD8 naive was given two plates, and CD8 memory was given one plate. General conclusions and limits of the study: Naive subsets generally had larger estimated clonotype richness than memory subsets. Even with the large sequencing depth, rarefaction of the sorted-subset datasets indicated that sequencing was incomplete. Because the study included a small number of donors, the genetic and exposure-history diversity represented was limited. Higher generation probabilities were observed for clonotypes shared by all four sorted-subset donors than for non-shared clonotypes. Sampling was restricted to blood, and TCR repertoires in tissue are likely to differ from TCR repertoires in blood. When a handful of donors were compared, the shared fraction of clonotypes was approximately 5% for naive CD4, around 3.6% for naive CD8, more than 2% for memory CD4, and 0.4% for memory CD8. Pairwise subsampling led to the expectation that sequencing depth would affect the degree of clonotype sharing among donors.

In its sample, this clone was seen once. Its antigen is still unknown. Base qualities are not recorded, but no much larger clone differs from it by a single base. The CDR3 measures 15 amino acids from cysteine to phenylalanine. Left in the record is the CDR3 DNA by itself, 45 bases read in frame from the first base. The germline V and J ends show losses of 4 bases and 1 base respectively, and no gene match explains 5 bases of the junction. Via the germline V gene (reference sequence), CDR1 is LNHDA and CDR2 SQIVND. The donors were healthy, HIV-negative adults who had no recently reported acute infections or vaccinations. All donors were Caucasian adults living in Nashville, Tennessee, USA. CD4+ T cells were enriched through magnetic negative selection, after which naive cells were positively selected on CD45RA and the remaining negative fraction served as the memory subset. Blood was obtained by leukapheresis, after which PBMCs were separated by Ficoll-Histopaque density gradient centrifugation and cryopreserved in liquid nitrogen vapor phase. Analytical flow cytometry was used to check the purity and quantity of each magnetically sorted T cell population. Genomic DNA was isolated from every sorted fraction and measured by UV absorbance on a Nanodrop 2000c.

TCR CDR3 regions were amplified from genomic DNA by multiplex PCR using the deep immunoSEQ assay. For each cell subset, the extracted genomic DNA was distributed evenly across all wells of several immunoSEQ 96-well plates, and each plate served as one replicate. Each replicate PCR for sorted subsets received about 220 ng genomic DNA, equal to roughly 33,000 T cell genomes. Purified libraries were quantified with a Qubit 3.0 fluorometer, sized on a Bioanalyzer 2100, and re-quantified with the KAPA Library Quantification kit. Each immunoSEQ 96-well plate was sequenced on its own single-read 150-cycle Illumina NextSeq 550 flow cell. For the original study's pipeline: Because the immunoSEQ output included only junctional sequences and no quality scores, the filtering could not be the same as the filtering used for full-length reads. To assign V/J genes and CDR3, sequences were annotated using PyIR, a Python wrapper for IgBLAST v1.9, with IMGT germline references. Any read was removed if the V/J assignment was weak (E-value above 1e-6), the CDR3 was missing, or the read contained stop codons, out-of-frame junctions, or ambiguous translated residues. A V3J clonotype was defined by an identical inferred V gene, J gene, and CDR3 amino acid sequence. To compute the percentage overlap between repertoires, the number of shared unique clonotypes was divided by the size of the smaller repertoire. Three approaches were used to assess repertoire richness: RTK rarefaction, the Chao1 estimator, and Recon v2.1 estimates of unobserved clonotypes. Generation probabilities for all TCRbeta clonotypes obtained by the gDNA method from a few donors were computed using OLGA. TCRdb retrieved this table from immuneACCESS and kept in-frame rearrangements only. Not all clones are present; in checked studies, unresolved V genes account for under half, and no reason is known for the remainder. The DNA was the basis for D and trimming; V, J and clone size are from that table. This sample is represented by about 2.4 million clones; under 95% of them were singletons. The ten biggest clones cover approximately 0.35% of the sample.

This TCR was recovered from a man aged 18 to 29 in good health. Some clones in this sample may be carry-over from other donors' samples. The sequence joins TRBV19 to TRBJ1-1, and 8 junction bases match TRBD1. Sequencing used naive CD4+ T cells from PBMCs. Reading the label with the study, this specimen's cell subset or site is: CD45RA+ positively selected. The CDR3 has the sequence CASSTRDRPNTEAFF. The bases read TGTGCCAGTAGTACGAGGGACAGGCCGAACACTGAAGCTTTCTTT. Where the CDR3 stops, the reference TRBV19 and TRBJ1-1 genes take over; the full variable domain is DGGITQSPKYLFRKEGQNVTLSCEQNLNHDAMYWYRQDPGQGLRLIYYSQIVNDFQKGDIAEGYSVSREKKESFPLTVTSAQKNPTAFYLCASSTRDRPNTEAFFGQGTRLTVV.